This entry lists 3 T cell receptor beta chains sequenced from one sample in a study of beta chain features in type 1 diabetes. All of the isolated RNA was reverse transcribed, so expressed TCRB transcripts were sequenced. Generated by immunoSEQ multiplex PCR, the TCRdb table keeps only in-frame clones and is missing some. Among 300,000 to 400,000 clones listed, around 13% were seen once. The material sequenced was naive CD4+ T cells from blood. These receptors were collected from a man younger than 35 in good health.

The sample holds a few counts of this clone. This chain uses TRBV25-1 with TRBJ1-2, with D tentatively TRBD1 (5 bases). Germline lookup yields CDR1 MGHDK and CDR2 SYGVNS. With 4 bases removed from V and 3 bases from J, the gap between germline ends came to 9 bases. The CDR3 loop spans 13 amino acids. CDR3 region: CASSVDRHYGYTF. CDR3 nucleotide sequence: TGTGCCAGCAGTGTCGACAGACACTATGGCTACACCTTC.

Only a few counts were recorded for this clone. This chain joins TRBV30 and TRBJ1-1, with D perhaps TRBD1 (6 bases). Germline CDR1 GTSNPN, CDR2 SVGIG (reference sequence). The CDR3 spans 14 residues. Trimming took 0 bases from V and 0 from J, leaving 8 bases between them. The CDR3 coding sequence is TGTGCCTGGAGTGTACCAGGGGTGAACACTGAAGCTTTCTTT. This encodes CAWSVPGVNTEAFF.

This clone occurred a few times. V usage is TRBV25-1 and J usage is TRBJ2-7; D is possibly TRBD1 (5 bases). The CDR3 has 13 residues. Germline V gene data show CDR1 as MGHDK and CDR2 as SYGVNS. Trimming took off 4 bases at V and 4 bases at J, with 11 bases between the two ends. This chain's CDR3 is CASSVAGKYEQYF. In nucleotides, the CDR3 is TGTGCCAGCAGTGTCGCAGGGAAGTACGAGCAGTACTTC.